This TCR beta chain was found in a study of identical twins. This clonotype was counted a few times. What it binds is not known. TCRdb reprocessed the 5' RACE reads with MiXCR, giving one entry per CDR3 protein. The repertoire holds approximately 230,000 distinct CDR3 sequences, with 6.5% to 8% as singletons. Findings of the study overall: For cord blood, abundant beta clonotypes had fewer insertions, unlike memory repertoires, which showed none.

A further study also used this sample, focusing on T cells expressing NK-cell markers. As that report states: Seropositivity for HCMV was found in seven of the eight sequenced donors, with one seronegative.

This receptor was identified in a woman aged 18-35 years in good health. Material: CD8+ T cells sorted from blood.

The CDR3 nucleotides read TGTGCCAGCAGCTCCCCGGGGCAGGGGCAAACCCAGGAGCTGTTTTTT. Amino acids: CASSSPGQGQTQELFF. J is TRBJ2-2 and V is TRBV7-3, with D maybe TRBD1 (6 bases). The V and J ends lost 4 bases and 10 bases respectively, with 22 bases between them. Germline CDR1 reads SGHTA; CDR2 reads FQGTGA. CDR3 length: 16 amino acids.